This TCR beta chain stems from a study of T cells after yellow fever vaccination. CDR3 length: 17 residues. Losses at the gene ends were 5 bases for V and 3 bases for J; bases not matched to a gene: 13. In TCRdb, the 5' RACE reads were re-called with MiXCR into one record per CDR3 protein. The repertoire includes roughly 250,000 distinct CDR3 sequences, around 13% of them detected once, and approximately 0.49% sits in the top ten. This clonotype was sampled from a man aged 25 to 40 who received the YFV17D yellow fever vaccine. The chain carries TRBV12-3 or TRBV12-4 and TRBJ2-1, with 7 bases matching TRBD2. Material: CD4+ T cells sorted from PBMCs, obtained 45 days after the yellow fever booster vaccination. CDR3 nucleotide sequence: TGTGCCAGCAGTCCACCTCCGCGGGCTAGCGGCTACAATGAGCAGTTCTTC. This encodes CASSPPPRASGYNEQFF.